One sample yielded the 8 T cell receptor beta chains listed below, sequenced in a study of post-analysis software for immune sequencing data. Incorporated into the TCR beta cDNA libraries were unique molecular identifiers, which served to reduce PCR and sequencing biases. TCRdb itself ran the PCR reads through MiXCR, one entry per CDR3 protein. The repertoire consists of approximately 150,000 distinct CDR3 sequences, with approximately 28% occurring once and the leading ten covering 1.5%. Overall study findings and caveats: Comparison of patients with controls showed five TRBV segments more frequent in patients, TRBV5-6, TRBV5-1 and TRBV20-1 among them.

The antigens of these receptors remain unknown. Material: blood. Receptor source: a girl aged 5 to 17 with multiple sclerosis.

This clonotype was found many times. A junction boundary mismatches the germline segment, possibly from a read error. The rearrangement links TRBV7-7 to TRBJ2-7, with TRBD2 matching over 7 bases. CDR3 length: 14 amino acids. The germline V gene has CDR1 SSHAT and CDR2 FNYEAQ (reference sequence). As DNA, the CDR3 is TGTGCTAGCAGCCAAAGCGGGATGCTGGGGGAGCAGTACTTC. It is translated as CASSQSGMLGEQYF.

This clonotype was seen repeatedly, ten times or more. The rearrangement links TRBV4-2 to TRBJ1-1, with 8 nucleotides matching TRBD1. Germline V gives CDR1 LGHNA, CDR2 YNFKEQ. The CDR3 spans 14 residues. Germline trimming cut 8 bases from V and 5 bases from J; bases unmatched to any gene: 10. As DNA, the CDR3 is TGTGCCAGCTCCAAGACAGGGGAGTATACTGAAGCTTTCTTT. This translates into CASSKTGEYTEAFF.

This clonotype was picked up a small number of times. The CDR3 DNA sequence: TGTGCCAGCAGCTTAGCGTCACCAGCGAACACTGAAGCTTTCTTT. Translating it yields CASSLASPANTEAFF. This sequence joins TRBV7-8 and TRBJ1-1; D call uncertain. The V end lost 0 bases, the J end lost 1 base, and 9 bases lay between the germline ends. The CDR3 has 15 residues. Germline V lookup: CDR1 SGHVS, CDR2 FQNEAQ.

Concerning this clonotype itself: This sequence may be a read error, since a much larger clone differs from it by one base. The genes are TRBV10-3 and TRBJ2-1; D is tentatively TRBD1 or TRBD2 (5 bases each). Germline V gives CDR1 ENHRY, CDR2 SYGVKD. The CDR3 covers 14 residues. The CDR3 DNA follows: TGTGCCATCGGTGGGGGAAGCTCCTACGATGAGCAGTTCTTC. As protein: CAIGGGSSYDEQFF.

Details on this clonotype: The CDR3 end shows no conserved phenylalanine or tryptophan, and so a read error is likely. The chain links TRBV15 to TRBJ2-7; unclear D gene. CDR3 length: 12 amino acids. From germline, CDR1 is LNHNV and CDR2 YYDKDF (reference sequence). V dropped 3 bases and J dropped 2 bases, with 5 bases sitting between them. The CDR3 protein is CATSRETYEQYL. The CDR3 DNA is TGTGCCACCAGCAGGGAAACCTACGAGCAGTACCTC.

This clonotype was counted a few times. V and J are TRBV4-2 and TRBJ2-7; D perhaps matches TRBD2 (6 bases). Between the trimmed V and J ends, which lost 0 bases and 2 bases, there was a span of 11 bases. CDR1 is LGHNA, CDR2 YNFKEQ, per germline. CDR3 size: 15 residues. The CDR3 region is CASSQDWRETYEQYF. The CDR3 nucleotides read TGTGCCAGCAGCCAAGATTGGCGGGAAACCTACGAGCAGTACTTC.

This clonotype was counted at least ten times. J is TRBJ2-7 and V is TRBV28; 7 bases agree with TRBD1. Germline V gene data show CDR1 as MDHEN and CDR2 as SYDVKM. J was trimmed by 3 bases and V by 10 bases; bases with no gene match: 9. The CDR3 extends over 13 amino acids. This chain's CDR3 is CATLTGNSYEQYF. The CDR3 DNA sequence: TGTGCCACCCTGACAGGGAATAGCTACGAGCAGTACTTC.

The V call is TRBV9, the J call TRBJ2-5; a possible D gene is TRBD1 (6 bases). Trimming shortened V by 0 bases and J by 4 bases, and 10 bases separated the two germline ends. Germline V lookup: CDR1 SGDLS, CDR2 YYNGEE. This CDR3 has 14 amino acids. CDR3 amino acids: CASSVAARGETQYF. DNA of the CDR3: TGTGCCAGCAGCGTAGCTGCCAGGGGAGAGACCCAGTACTTC.